These 7 T cell receptor beta chains originate from one sample sequenced in a study of T cell repertoires in cytomegalovirus infection. MiXCR, applied by TCRdb to the reads, yields one record per CDR3 protein. The table includes about 160,000 distinct CDR3 sequences, 17% detected once. The specimen sequenced was CD8+ T cells from PBMCs. Receptors were obtained from a human donor in good health (CMV status not recorded). Some clones in this sample may be carry-over from other donors' samples.

The chain recombines TRBV12-3 or TRBV12-4 with TRBJ2-4; D tentatively reads TRBD1 or TRBD2 (5 bases each). Trimming left V 3 bases short and J 13 bases short, with 19 bases between. The CDR3 is 14 residues long. CDR3 in amino acids: CASSLTDFGNRQYF. In DNA form, the CDR3 reads TGTGCCAGCAGTTTGACGGACTTCGGGAACAGGCAGTACTTC.

In its sample, this clonotype was seen once. V and J are TRBV7-9 and TRBJ2-7, with a tentative D call TRBD2 (7 bases). The V gene's germline CDR1 is SEHNR and CDR2 FQNEAQ (reference sequence). With 6 bases removed from V and 1 base from J, the gap between germline ends came to 16 bases. There are 15 residues in the CDR3. The CDR3 DNA is TGTGCCAGCAGACCGGAGGGGGGGGCGTCCTACGAGCAGTACTTC. This codes for CASRPEGGASYEQYF.

The genes are TRBV7-9 and TRBJ2-2; the D gene is possibly TRBD1 (5 bases). The CDR3 consists of 14 residues. CDR1 and CDR2 from the germline V gene are SEHNR and FQNEAQ (reference sequence). V was trimmed by 7 bases and J by 6 bases, leaving 15 bases between them. CDR3: CASIDPSRAGELFF. In DNA, the CDR3 is TGTGCCAGCATCGATCCAAGCAGGGCCGGGGAGCTGTTTTTT.

The rearrangement links TRBV2 to TRBJ2-7; no firm D call. V was cut by 4 bases and J by 2 bases, with 6 bases left in between. The CDR3 extends over 12 amino acids. Germline CDR1 is SNHLY and CDR2 is FYNNEI. The CDR3 DNA reads as TGTGCCAGCAGTGGTGGTACCTACGAGCAGTACTTC. It encodes CASSGGTYEQYF.

This clonotype was seen a few times. The rearrangement joins TRBV28 to TRBJ1-6; TRBD1 is a possible D gene (6 bases). V lost 6 bases to trimming and J lost 11 bases, with 23 bases between them. The CDR3 sequence is 16 residues long. CDR1 MDHEN and CDR2 SYDVKM come from the germline V gene. For the CDR3, the DNA is TGTGCCAGCAGAAGAAACCGGGACACGGCGGTAACACCCCTCCACTTT. Protein: CASRRNRDTAVTPLHF.

This clonotype has just a few counts. The chain recombines TRBV6-2 or TRBV6-3 with TRBJ2-7, with D possibly matching TRBD2 (7 bases). Trimming took off 5 bases at V and 2 bases at J, with 13 bases between the two ends. Germline V gene data show CDR1 as MNHEY and CDR2 as SVGEGT. The CDR3 contains 14 residues. The CDR3 DNA reads as TGTGCCAGCAGTCGTCGGGGGGCACCCTACGAGCAGTACTTC. This codes for CASSRRGAPYEQYF.

CDR3 DNA: TGTGCCAGCAGCTTTCCAGGGGCGCTTGACGAGCAGTACTTC. This codes for CASSFPGALDEQYF. The rearrangement joins TRBV5-6 to TRBJ2-7, with TRBD1 as a possible D gene (6 bases). Trimming stripped 2 bases from V and 5 bases from J, with 14 bases between. From germline, CDR1 is SGHDT and CDR2 YYEEEE. The CDR3 sequence is 14 residues long.